Each of the 2 T cell receptor beta chains below was sequenced from the same sample in a study of shared clonotypes between healthy human individuals. Using immunoSEQ multiplex PCR, the repertoire was profiled, and TCRdb retains in-frame clones only, with some absent. Among 2.3 million or so clones listed, 85% to 95% were seen once. Sequencing input: naive CD4+ T cells from PBMCs. The subset here: CD45RA+ positively selected. The receptors derive from a man aged 18 to 29 in good health. Some clones in this sample may be carry-over from other donors' samples.

V gene TRBV13 combines with J gene TRBJ2-3; D is possibly TRBD2 (7 bases). Germline CDR1 and CDR2: PRHDT and FYEKMQ (reference sequence). V lost 11 bases, J lost 2 bases, and 23 bases lay in between. CDR3 length: 16 residues. This CDR3 reads CAVARWGRGTTDTQYF. The CDR3 coding sequence is TGTGCCGTAGCTCGGTGGGGGAGGGGGACCACAGATACGCAGTATTTT.

This sequence joins TRBV6-4 and TRBJ2-6; 7 bases align to TRBD2. CDR3 length: 17 amino acids. Losses at the gene ends were 5 bases for V and 0 bases for J; bases not matched to a gene: 7. Germline-derived CDR1 and CDR2 are MRHNA and SNTAGT. CDR3 sequence: CASSQTSHGSGANVLTF. Written as DNA, the CDR3 is TGTGCCAGCAGTCAGACTAGCCATGGCTCTGGGGCCAACGTCCTGACTTTC.